This T cell receptor beta chain was retrieved from a study of blood T cell repertoires in COVID-19. About the research overall: Collection of acute and convalescent COVID-19 samples took place in the United States, Italy and Spain.

Germline CDR1 and CDR2: LNHDA and SQIVND (reference sequence). The CDR3 is 13 residues long. Trimming at V came to 8 bases and at J to 1 base, leaving 2 bases not matched to a gene. TCRdb's table, derived via immunoSEQ multiplex PCR, lists solely in-frame clones and lacks some. The sample has about 120,000 clones, almost 90% seen once. The source of this sequence is a woman in her fifties or sixties with COVID-19, enrolled during active disease. The rearrangement links TRBV19 to TRBJ1-1; TRBD1 agrees at 9 bases. Sequencing was carried out using peripheral blood. The CDR3 loop reads CASSTGGNTEAFF. The CDR3 DNA follows: TGTGCCAGTTCGACAGGGGGGAACACTGAAGCTTTCTTT.